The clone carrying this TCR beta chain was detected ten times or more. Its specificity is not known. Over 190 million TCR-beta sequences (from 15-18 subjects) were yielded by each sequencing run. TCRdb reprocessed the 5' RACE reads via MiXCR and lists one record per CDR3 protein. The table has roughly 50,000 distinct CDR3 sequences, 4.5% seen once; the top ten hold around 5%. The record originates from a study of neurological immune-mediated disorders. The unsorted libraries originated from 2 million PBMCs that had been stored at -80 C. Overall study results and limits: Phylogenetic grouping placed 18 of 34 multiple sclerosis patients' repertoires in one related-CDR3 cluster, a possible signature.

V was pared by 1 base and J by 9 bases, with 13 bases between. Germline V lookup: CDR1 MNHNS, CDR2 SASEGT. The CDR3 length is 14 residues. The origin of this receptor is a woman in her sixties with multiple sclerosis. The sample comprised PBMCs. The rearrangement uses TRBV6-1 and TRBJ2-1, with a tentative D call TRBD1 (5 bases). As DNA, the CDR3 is TGTGCCAGCAGTGAAGAAGACAGTTCGAGTGAGCAGTTCTTC. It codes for CASSEEDSSSEQFF.